This note documents a single TCR beta chain sequence. Ten immunoSEQ deep assay plates were used to sequence the DNA of unsorted PBMCs. Libraries were prepared by immunoSEQ multiplex PCR; TCRdb keeps only in-frame clonotypes and omits some of them. The repertoire holds roughly 490,000 clones, around 80% seen once, with approximately 12% in the top ten. This entry comes from a study of shared clonotypes between healthy human individuals. The CDR3 covers 14 residues. Trimming removed 0 bases at V and 6 bases at J, with 10 bases between. In germline, CDR1 is SGHRS, CDR2 YFSETQ. The receptor's source is a woman aged 40 to 55 in good health. Some clones in this sample may be carry-over from other donors' samples. The chain combines TRBV5-1 with TRBJ2-1, with D possibly TRBD2 on 5 matching bases. Sequencing was performed on PBMCs. The CDR3 region has the DNA TGCGCCAGCAGCTTGGGAGGGAGAGCCAATGAGCAGTTCTTC. Translated, it gives CASSLGGRANEQFF.